A selection of T cell receptor beta chains follows, all from one sample in a study of shared clonotypes between healthy human individuals. Sequencing used immunoSEQ multiplex PCR; TCRdb keeps in-frame clones, though not all of them. The sample lists over a million clones, around 76% occurring once. The specimen was memory CD4+ T cells sorted from blood. Source of these receptors: a man aged 18 to 30 in good health. Both conserved end residues are part of each CDR3. The D gene is left open where the match is weak. Clone size is not always given. Where it is, it says once, few, many or a class for expanded clones.

cdr3_nt cdr3_aa j_call d_call v_call clone_size
TGTGCCAGCAGTGAAAGGGCCAGGGGGGGGCCCCAGCATTTT CASSERARGGPQHF TRBJ1-5 TRBD1 TRBV2 few
TGTGCCAGCAGTCTCTCGGGGCCTAGCACAGATACGCAGTATTTT CASSLSGPSTDTQYF TRBJ2-3 NA TRBV2 NA
TGTGCCAGCAGCTTGGGACTAGCGGGATTAAATGAGCAGTTCTTC CASSLGLAGLNEQFF TRBJ2-1 TRBD2 TRBV5-6 NA
TGTGCCAGCAGCTTTTCGGGACACTCCTACGAGCAGTACTTC CASSFSGHSYEQYF TRBJ2-7 NA TRBV5-5 NA
TGTGCCAGCAGAGGGCTAGCGGGAGTTCCCAATGAGCAGTTCTTC CASRGLAGVPNEQFF TRBJ2-1 TRBD2 TRBV2 NA
TGTGCCAGCAACGCCCTTCTCCATGGGCCGTACGAGCAGTACTTC CASNALLHGPYEQYF TRBJ2-7 NA TRBV6-1 many
TGTGCCAGCAGCTTCGACAGGGGCCCCTACGAGCAGTACTTC CASSFDRGPYEQYF TRBJ2-7 TRBD1 TRBV5-4 NA
TGTGCCAGCAGCTTGGAGGGTCCCTATAATTCACCCCTCCACTTT CASSLEGPYNSPLHF TRBJ1-6 NA TRBV5-4 NA
TGTGCCATCAGTGAAAGGGGGACTAGCGAGGATACGCAGTATTTT CAISERGTSEDTQYF TRBJ2-3 TRBD2 TRBV10-3 NA
TGTGCCAGCAACTCCGGGACAAAGGAGGACTATGGCTACACCTTC CASNSGTKEDYGYTF TRBJ1-2 NA TRBV6-5 NA
TGCAGCGCCGCTTGGACAGGCGAGCAGTACTTC CSAAWTGEQYF TRBJ2-7 TRBD1 TRBV29-1 NA
TGTGCCAGCAGGCTACAGGGTACTAATGAAAAACTGTTTTTT CASRLQGTNEKLFF TRBJ1-4 NA TRBV6-6 few
TGTGCCAGCTCGGGGACCGCGGACCAGCCCCAGCATTTT CASSGTADQPQHF TRBJ1-5 NA TRBV18 many
TGTGCCAGTAGTCTTACGGGAGAGTCGCTCTCCACAGATACGCAGTATTTT CASSLTGESLSTDTQYF TRBJ2-3 NA TRBV19 NA
TGTGCCAGCGGTCCCGGTGGGGGTCGGCCAGATACGCAGTATTTT CASGPGGGRPDTQYF TRBJ2-3 NA TRBV18 NA
TGTGCCAGCGGGCAGGCCTTAATGAACACTGAAGCTTTCTTT CASGQALMNTEAFF TRBJ1-1 NA TRBV6-5 few
TGTGCCAGCTCGCTCACAGGGGACCACGAGCAGTACTTC CASSLTGDHEQYF TRBJ2-7 TRBD1 TRBV7-8 NA
TGTGCCAGCAGCCCCCATCCCCGGGACGGGGCATCAACGCAGTATTTT CASSPHPRDGASTQYF TRBJ2-3 NA TRBV7-2 NA
TGTGCCAGCAGCTTATTAGGATCTAATTCACCCCTCCACTTT CASSLLGSNSPLHF TRBJ1-6 NA TRBV7-3 NA
TGTGCTAGCAGCTTAGAGGCCCTGGGGACCCAGTACTTC CASSLEALGTQYF TRBJ2-5 NA TRBV7-7 once
TGTGCCACCACCCAGGGAGGGACTAGCGGGGGCTATGAGCAGTTCTTC CATTQGGTSGGYEQFF TRBJ2-1 TRBD2 TRBV15 NA
TGTGCCTGGAGCCCAATGGAAGATACGCAGTATTTT CAWSPMEDTQYF TRBJ2-3 NA TRBV30 NA
TGTGCCAGCAGCTTAGAGGGGCGTACCGATACGCAGTATTTT CASSLEGRTDTQYF TRBJ2-3 NA TRBV7-2 NA
TGTGCCAGCAGTGTTCCCAGAAGACCCAGCAATCAGCCCCAGCATTTT CASSVPRRPSNQPQHF TRBJ1-5 NA TRBV6-1 NA
TGCGCCAGCAGCCAAGATCGGCCATTTAACTATGGCTACACCTTC CASSQDRPFNYGYTF TRBJ1-2 NA TRBV4-3 NA
TGTGCCAGCAGTTTAAAGTGGAACACTGAAGCTTTCTTT CASSLKWNTEAFF TRBJ1-1 NA TRBV28 NA
TGTGCCAGCAAAGAGGTCTTCGTGAAAAATGAGCAGTTCTTC CASKEVFVKNEQFF TRBJ2-1 NA TRBV7-2 NA
TGTGCCAGCACTAGGACGGTCACCGGGGAGCTGTTTTTT CASTRTVTGELFF TRBJ2-2 NA TRBV2 few
TGTGCCAGCTCACCAGGGGGGAGCCCCAACGTCCTGACTTTC CASSPGGSPNVLTF TRBJ2-6 NA TRBV18 NA
TGTGCCAGCTCACCTCGACAGCGGGGAAGTACAGATACGCAGTATTTT CASSPRQRGSTDTQYF TRBJ2-3 TRBD2 TRBV18 once
TGTGCCAGCAGTGAAGAGACAGGGACCGAAGCTTTCTTT CASSEETGTEAFF TRBJ1-1 TRBD1 TRBV2 NA
TGTGCCAGTAGTATGGGGTACTCGGAAGCTTTCTTT CASSMGYSEAFF TRBJ1-1 NA TRBV19 NA
TGTGCCAGCAGCCCCCGACTAGCGGGAGGGAACACCGGGGAGCTGTTTTTT CASSPRLAGGNTGELFF TRBJ2-2 NA TRBV21-1 NA
TGTGCCAGCAGCTTACCCCAGAGATCCACAGATACGCAGTATTTT CASSLPQRSTDTQYF TRBJ2-3 NA TRBV7-6 NA
TGCAGCGGCTCAACCTCCTACAATGAGCAGTTCTTC CSGSTSYNEQFF TRBJ2-1 NA TRBV29-1 NA
TGTGCCAGCAGCTATTCGATGAGAAAAGAGACCCAGTACTTC CASSYSMRKETQYF TRBJ2-5 NA TRBV7-2 NA
TGTGCCTGGAGGGGTACAGGGGACTCACCCCTCCACTTT CAWRGTGDSPLHF TRBJ1-6 TRBD1 TRBV30 NA
TGCAGTGTCGGTAGGGAGCAGTTCTTC CSVGREQFF TRBJ2-1 NA TRBV20-1 NA
TGCGCCAGCAGCCAAGATCTACCCACAGGGGTCGGAAACACCATATATTTT CASSQDLPTGVGNTIYF TRBJ1-3 TRBD1 TRBV4-3 NA
TGCGCCAGCAGCTTTGCGGGGATTAGCTCCTACGAGCAGTACTTC CASSFAGISSYEQYF TRBJ2-7 NA TRBV5-1 NA
TGTGCCACCACCCGGTCAGGGGGCTACGAGCAGTACTTC CATTRSGGYEQYF TRBJ2-7 TRBD1 TRBV27 NA
TGTGCCAGCAGCCCAGACGGAGATAGCAATCAGCCCCAGCATTTT CASSPDGDSNQPQHF TRBJ1-5 NA TRBV16 NA
TGTGCCAGCACCATCACAGATACGCAGTATTTT CASTITDTQYF TRBJ2-3 NA TRBV7-9 once
TGTGCCAGTAGCACCTCCCACAGGGGCGAGAATCAGCCCCAGCATTTT CASSTSHRGENQPQHF TRBJ1-5 TRBD1 TRBV19 NA
TGTGCCAGCAGCCAAGATTTCTCCTCTGGAAACACCATATATTTT CASSQDFSSGNTIYF TRBJ1-3 NA TRBV4-2 NA
TGTGCCAGCACTACTACAGGGGGCGGGGCTGGCTACACCTTC CASTTTGGGAGYTF TRBJ1-2 TRBD1 TRBV6-5 NA
TGTGCCAGCACCCTGGTTGGGGGCTACACCTTC CASTLVGGYTF TRBJ1-2 NA TRBV5-6 NA
TGTGCCAGCAGTTACTCGATTGGGGTTGACACTGAAGCTTTCTTT CASSYSIGVDTEAFF TRBJ1-1 NA TRBV6-5 NA
TGCAGCGTTGAAGATTGGCCAGGGGGAAGCCAAGAGACCCAGTACTTC CSVEDWPGGSQETQYF TRBJ2-5 TRBD1 TRBV29-1 NA
TGCGCCAGCAGCCCTACAGGGGGAGGGAAAGAAAAACTGTTTTTT CASSPTGGGKEKLFF TRBJ1-4 TRBD1 TRBV5-1 NA
TGTGCCACGGGGGAGGGACAGTTCTACGAGCAGTACTTC CATGEGQFYEQYF TRBJ2-7 NA TRBV27 NA
TGTGCCAGCAGCTTCCGGGACAGGGCGGAAGCTTTCTTT CASSFRDRAEAFF TRBJ1-1 TRBD1 TRBV7-3 NA
TGTGCCAGCAGCTTGAGGGACTGGTGGTACGAGCAGTACTTC CASSLRDWWYEQYF TRBJ2-7 NA TRBV5-6 NA
TGTGCCAGCAGTCTTACAGGGGGTTTAAATGGCTACACCTTC CASSLTGGLNGYTF TRBJ1-2 TRBD1 TRBV28 NA
TGTGCCAGTAGGACTAATAGGGGTCCTACTTTTGTGTACGAGCAGTACTTC CASRTNRGPTFVYEQYF TRBJ2-7 NA TRBV19 NA
TGCGCCAGCAGCCTGGGACTAGCGGGGGTCACAGATACGCAGTATTTT CASSLGLAGVTDTQYF TRBJ2-3 TRBD2 TRBV5-1 NA
TGTGCCAGCAGTTCCGGACTAGCGGGAGGTCCCAGCGAGCAGTACTTC CASSSGLAGGPSEQYF TRBJ2-7 TRBD2 TRBV6-5 NA
TGCGCCAGCAGCCAAGGCCAGGGTAGCCAAGAGACCCAGTACTTC CASSQGQGSQETQYF TRBJ2-5 NA TRBV4-1 NA
TGTGCCAGCAGAGAATCCGGGACAGGTGTGAGCGAGCAGTACTTC CASRESGTGVSEQYF TRBJ2-7 TRBD1 TRBV2 NA
TGTGCCATCAGTGAGTCGGGGGAAAATGAGCAGTTCTTC CAISESGENEQFF TRBJ2-1 NA TRBV10-3 NA